The next 6 T cell receptor beta chains were all read from a single sample in a study of regulatory T cells in long-lasting Graves disease. Time point given: newly diagnosed GD, antithyroid drugs for less than 3 months. Extracted RNA from PBMCs served as the source of the TCR library. Sequencing libraries for TCR beta were prepared with iRepertoire HTBI primers and Arm-PCR of CDR3 regions. One entry per CDR3 protein, called by TCRdb with MiXCR from the multiplex PCR reads. The repertoire includes approximately 470,000 distinct CDR3 sequences, roughly 16% of them detected once, and 10% to 15% sits in the top ten. Another study also made use of these data, one on T cells in Graves' hyperthyroidism and ophthalmopathy.

The specimen comprised peripheral blood mononuclear cells (PBMCs), sampled at new diagnosis, from a patient treated with antithyroid drugs. Source of these receptors: a man between 35 and 55 years old with Graves disease.

V gene TRBV7-6 combines with J gene TRBJ2-3; tentatively, D is TRBD2 (6 bases). This CDR3 spans 16 amino acids. V was trimmed by 3 bases and J by 0 bases, leaving 13 bases between them. Looked up from germline, CDR1 is SGHVS and CDR2 is FNYEAQ. The CDR3 loop is CASSLRRAASTDTQYF. CDR3 DNA: TGTGCCAGCAGCTTGAGGAGGGCCGCGAGCACAGATACGCAGTATTTT.

This sequence joins TRBV19 and TRBJ1-5; 7 bases match TRBD1. V lost 7 bases to trimming and J lost 7 bases; unmatched junction nucleotides: 10. Per the germline V gene, CDR1 is LNHDA and CDR2 is SQIVND (reference sequence). The CDR3 contains 14 residues. The CDR3 nucleotides are TGTGCCAGTACCGCTTCAGGGGGGGACCAGCCCCAGCATTTT. Amino acids: CASTASGGDQPQHF.

The table lists this clonotype with a count of one. Mismatch with germline at one junction end may stem from a read error. This chain connects TRBV28 to TRBJ2-1, with 13 bases matching TRBD2. Per the germline V gene, CDR1 is MDHEN and CDR2 is SYDVKM. The CDR3 is 20 residues long. This chain's CDR3 is CASSFGLAGVLWASHNEQFF. CDR3 DNA sequence: TGTGCCAGCAGCTTCGGACTAGCGGGAGTATTATGGGCCTCCCACAATGAGCAGTTCTTC.

This clonotype was seen only a few times. This chain joins TRBV5-1 and TRBJ2-7, with 9 bases fitting TRBD1. Trimming at V came to 6 bases and at J to 5 bases, leaving 6 bases not matched to a gene. Per the germline V gene, CDR1 is SGHRS and CDR2 is YFSETQ. There are 13 residues in the CDR3. Here the CDR3 DNA reads TGCGCCAGCAACCGAGGACAGGGGAACGAGCAGTACTTC. It is translated as CASNRGQGNEQYF.

Notes on this clonotype: It is likely a read error, because the conserved phenylalanine at the end of the CDR3 is missing. This chain uses TRBV7-2 with TRBJ2-1, with a weak D call TRBD2 (5 bases). V lost 8 bases, J lost 3 bases, and 14 bases lay in between. Germline V gene data show CDR1 as SGHTA and CDR2 as FQGNSA. The CDR3 runs 14 residues. The CDR3 loop is CASGRSGGYNEQFL. As DNA, the CDR3 is TGTGCCAGCGGCAGGAGCGGAGGCTACAATGAGCAGTTCCTC.

This clonotype has ten or more counts. This rearrangement joins TRBV2 to TRBJ2-6; tentative D call: TRBD1 (6 bases). This CDR3 has 15 residues. CDR1 and CDR2 from the germline V gene are SNHLY and FYNNEI. V lost 6 bases to trimming and J lost 4 bases, with 13 bases between them. The CDR3 DNA reads TGTGCCAGCAGGCTACAGGGAACAGGGGCCAACGTCCTGACTTTC. It encodes CASRLQGTGANVLTF. The whole variable domain, remainder taken from reference TRBV2 and TRBJ2-6, is EPEVTQTPSHQVTQMGQEVILRCVPISNHLYFYWYRQILGQKVEFLVSFYNNEISEKSEIFDDQFSVERPDGSNFTLKIRSTKLEDSAMYFCASRLQGTGANVLTFGAGSRLTVL.